The clone carrying this T cell receptor (beta chain) was seen more than once but under ten times. Its target is unknown. This sample is part of a study of Graves' ophthalmopathy and Graves' hyperthyroidism. V was clipped by 6 bases and J by 3 bases, with 12 bases between them. This CDR3 comprises 13 residues. Amplified material comprised TCR beta CDR3 regions derived from RNA transcripts. HTBI-primed first-round RT-PCR preceded second-round multiplex PCR. TCRdb ran MiXCR on the multiplex PCR reads and lists one entry per CDR3 protein. The sample shows approximately 1.2 million distinct CDR3 sequences, 35% to 40% of them seen only once. Notes on the study in general: Most thyroid clonotypes expanded beyond 0.001 frequency were also found in blood.

The clonotype originates from an adult man with Graves' hyperthyroidism. V is TRBV12-3 or TRBV12-4 and J is TRBJ2-7; D uncertain. Material for sequencing was peripheral blood or thyroid tissue (not recorded which). The DNA for the CDR3 is TGTGCCAGCAGAGGGCCGACAAACTACGAGCAGTACTTC. This translates into CASRGPTNYEQYF.